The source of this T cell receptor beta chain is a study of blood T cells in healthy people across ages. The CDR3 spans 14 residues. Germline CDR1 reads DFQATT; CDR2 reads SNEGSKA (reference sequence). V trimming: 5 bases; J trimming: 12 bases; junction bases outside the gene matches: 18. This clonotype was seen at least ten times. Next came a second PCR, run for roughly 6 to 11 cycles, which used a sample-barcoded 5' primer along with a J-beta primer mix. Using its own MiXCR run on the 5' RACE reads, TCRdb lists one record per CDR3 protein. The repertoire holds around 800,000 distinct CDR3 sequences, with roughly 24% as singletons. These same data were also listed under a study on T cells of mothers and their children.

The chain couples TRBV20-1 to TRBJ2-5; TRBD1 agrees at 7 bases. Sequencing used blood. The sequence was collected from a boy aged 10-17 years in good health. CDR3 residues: CSAPKLTGAKREYF. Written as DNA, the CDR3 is TGCAGTGCTCCCAAACTCACAGGGGCGAAAAGGGAGTACTTC.